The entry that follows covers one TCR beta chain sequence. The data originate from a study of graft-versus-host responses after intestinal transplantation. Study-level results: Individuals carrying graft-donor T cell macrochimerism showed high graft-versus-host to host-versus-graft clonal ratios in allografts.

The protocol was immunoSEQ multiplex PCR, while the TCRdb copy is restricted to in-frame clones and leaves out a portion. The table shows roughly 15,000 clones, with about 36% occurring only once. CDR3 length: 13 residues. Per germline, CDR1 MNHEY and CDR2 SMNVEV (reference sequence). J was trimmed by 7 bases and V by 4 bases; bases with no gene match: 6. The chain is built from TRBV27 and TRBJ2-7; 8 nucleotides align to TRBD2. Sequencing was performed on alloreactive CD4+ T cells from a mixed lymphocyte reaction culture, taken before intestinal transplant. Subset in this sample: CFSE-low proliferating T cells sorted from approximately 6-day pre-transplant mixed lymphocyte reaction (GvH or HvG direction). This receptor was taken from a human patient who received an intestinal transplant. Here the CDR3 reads CASSSIRLAEQYF. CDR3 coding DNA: TGTGCCAGCAGTTCAATCCGACTAGCGGAGCAGTACTTC.